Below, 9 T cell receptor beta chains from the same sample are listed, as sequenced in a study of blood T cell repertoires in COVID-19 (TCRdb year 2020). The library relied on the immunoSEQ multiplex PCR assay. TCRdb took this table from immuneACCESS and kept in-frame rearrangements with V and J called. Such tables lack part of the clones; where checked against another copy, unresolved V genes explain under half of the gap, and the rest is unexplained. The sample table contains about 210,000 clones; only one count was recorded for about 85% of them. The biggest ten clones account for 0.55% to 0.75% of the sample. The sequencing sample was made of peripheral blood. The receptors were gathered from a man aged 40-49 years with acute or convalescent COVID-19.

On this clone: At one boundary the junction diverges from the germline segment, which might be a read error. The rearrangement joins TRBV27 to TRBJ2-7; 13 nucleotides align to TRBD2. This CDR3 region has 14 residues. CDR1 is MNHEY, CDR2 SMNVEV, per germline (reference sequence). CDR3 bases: TGTGCCAGCATCCTGGAGACTAGCGGGAGGCCCAATGTCTTC. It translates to CASILETSGRPNVF.

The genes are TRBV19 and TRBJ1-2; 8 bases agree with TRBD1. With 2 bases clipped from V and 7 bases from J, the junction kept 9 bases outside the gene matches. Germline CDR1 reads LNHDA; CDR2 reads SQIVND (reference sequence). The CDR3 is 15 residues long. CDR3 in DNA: TGTGCCAGTAGTATAAGAAGGGACAGGCCCGGTGGCTACACCTTC. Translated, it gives CASSIRRDRPGGYTF.

Written as DNA, the CDR3 is TGTGCCAGCAGCCGCTGGACAGAATACTATGGCTACACCTTC. Translating gives CASSRWTEYYGYTF. J is TRBJ1-2 and V is TRBV13; possible D gene TRBD1, 6 bases. V lost 5 bases and J 3 bases, leaving 13 bases between the germline ends. This CDR3 is built from 14 residues. In germline, CDR1 is PRHDT, CDR2 FYEKMQ (reference sequence). The full variable domain, with the rest looked up from reference TRBV13 and TRBJ1-2, is AAGVIQSPRHLIKEKRETATLKCYPIPRHDTVYWYQQGPGQDPQFLISFYEKMQSDKGSIPDRFSAQQFSDYHSELNMSSLELGDSALYFCASSRWTEYYGYTFGSGTRLTVV.

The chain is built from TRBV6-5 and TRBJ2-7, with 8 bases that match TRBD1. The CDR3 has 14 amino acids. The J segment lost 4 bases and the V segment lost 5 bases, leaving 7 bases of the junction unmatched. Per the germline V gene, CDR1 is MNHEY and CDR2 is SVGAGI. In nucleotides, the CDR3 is TGTGCCAGCAGTACCCGGACAGGGACTTACGAGCAGTACTTC. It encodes CASSTRTGTYEQYF.

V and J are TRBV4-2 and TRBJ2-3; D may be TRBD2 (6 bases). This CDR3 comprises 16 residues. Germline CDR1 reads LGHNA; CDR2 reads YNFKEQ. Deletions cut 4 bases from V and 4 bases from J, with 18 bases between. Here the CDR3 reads CASSPKFGGLSDTQYF. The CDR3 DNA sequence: TGTGCCAGCAGCCCCAAATTTGGAGGGCTGTCAGATACGCAGTATTTT.

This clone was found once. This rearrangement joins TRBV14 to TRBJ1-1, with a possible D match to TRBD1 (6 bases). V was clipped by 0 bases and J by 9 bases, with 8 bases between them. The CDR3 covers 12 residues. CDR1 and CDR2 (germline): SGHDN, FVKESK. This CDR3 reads CASSQEGGKAFF. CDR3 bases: TGTGCCAGCAGCCAAGAAGGGGGAAAAGCTTTCTTT.

The DNA for the CDR3 is TGTGCCAGCAGTGAATTGGGCAGCCTGAACACTGAAGCTTTCTTT. Translation: CASSELGSLNTEAFF. V and J are TRBV25-1 and TRBJ1-1; D gene unclear. The V gene lost 1 base and the J gene lost 0 bases, with 9 bases spanning the gap. In germline, CDR1 is MGHDK, CDR2 SYGVNS. There are 15 residues in the CDR3.

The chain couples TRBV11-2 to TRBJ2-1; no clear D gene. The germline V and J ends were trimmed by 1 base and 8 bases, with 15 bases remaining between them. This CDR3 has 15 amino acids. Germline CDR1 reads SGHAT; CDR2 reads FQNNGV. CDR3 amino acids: CASSLVYIRGYEQFF. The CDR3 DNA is TGTGCCAGCAGCTTAGTGTATATTAGAGGCTATGAGCAGTTCTTC.

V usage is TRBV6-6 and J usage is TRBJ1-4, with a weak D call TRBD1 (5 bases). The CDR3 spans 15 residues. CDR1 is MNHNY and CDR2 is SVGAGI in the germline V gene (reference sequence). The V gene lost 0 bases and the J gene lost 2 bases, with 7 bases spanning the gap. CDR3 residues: CASSYSGATNEKLFF. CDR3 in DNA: TGTGCCAGCAGTTACTCAGGGGCCACTAATGAAAAACTGTTTTTT.